Below, 8 T cell receptor beta chains from the same sample are listed, as sequenced in a study of blood T cell repertoires in COVID-19. This table comes from immunoSEQ multiplex PCR, and its TCRdb copy is limited to in-frame clones, with some not included. Among around 100,000 clones listed, around 83% were seen once. Sequenced: peripheral blood. Every receptor here comes from a human donor in a cohort sampled during active COVID-19.

The chain combines TRBV19 with TRBJ1-5, with D possibly matching TRBD1 (6 bases). V was trimmed by 10 bases and J by 0 bases, leaving 13 bases between them. Germline V gene lookup returns CDR1 LNHDA and CDR2 SQIVND (reference sequence). The length of the CDR3 is 14 residues. In DNA, the CDR3 is TGTGCCACAGGACAGTCCTATAGCAATCAGCCCCAGCATTTT. As protein: CATGQSYSNQPQHF.

The genes are TRBV5-1 and TRBJ2-3, with D perhaps matching TRBD1 (5 bases). Germline lookup yields CDR1 SGHRS and CDR2 YFSETQ. The CDR3 runs to 13 residues. The ends were cut back, 3 bases at V and 7 bases at J, with 12 bases in the middle. The CDR3 region has the DNA TGCGCCAGCAGCTCCCAGGGCGAGAATACGCAGTATTTT. Translating gives CASSSQGENTQYF.

This chain links TRBV7-8 with TRBJ2-1; 7 bases map to TRBD1. The CDR3 is 16 amino acids. CDR1 and CDR2 from the germline V gene are SGHVS and FQNEAQ. The J segment lost 4 bases and the V segment lost 1 base, leaving 7 bases of the junction unmatched. The CDR3 is CASSLGGQFIYNEQFF. The CDR3 DNA reads TGTGCCAGCAGCTTAGGGGGACAGTTTATTTACAATGAGCAGTTCTTC. The full variable domain, its missing parts supplied by reference TRBV7-8 and TRBJ2-1, is GAGVSQSPRYKVAKRGQDVALRCDPISGHVSLFWYQQALGQGPEFLTYFQNEAQLDKSGLPSDRFFAERPEGSVSTLKIQRTQQEDSAVYLCASSLGGQFIYNEQFFGPGTRLTVL.

The chain links TRBV7-3 to TRBJ2-5; 7 bases align to TRBD1. Germline values: CDR1 SGHTA, CDR2 FQGTGA. This CDR3 region has 16 residues. The trim removed 4 bases at V and 1 base at J, leaving 9 bases unmatched. CDR3 coding DNA: TGTGCCAGCAGCTCGTCCGGGACAGCCACCCAAGAGACCCAGTACTTC. Translating it yields CASSSSGTATQETQYF. The full variable domain, completed using reference TRBV7-3 and TRBJ2-5, is GAGVSQTPSNKVTEKGKYVELRCDPISGHTALYWYRQSLGQGPEFLIYFQGTGAADDSGLPNDRFFAVRPEGSVSTLKIQRTERGDSAVYLCASSSSGTATQETQYFGPGTRLLVL.

V is TRBV27 and J is TRBJ2-7; TRBD1 matches 10 bases. Germline V gene sequence: CDR1 MNHEY, CDR2 SMNVEV (reference sequence). CDR3 length: 17 residues. With 7 bases clipped from V and 1 base from J, the junction kept 13 bases outside the gene matches. The CDR3 reads CASNRIGTGAKSYEQYF. DNA of the CDR3: TGTGCCAGCAACAGGATCGGGACAGGGGCCAAATCCTACGAGCAGTACTTC.

The J gene is TRBJ2-4, the V gene TRBV28, with TRBD2 matching over 8 bases. The V gene end was trimmed by 5 bases and the J gene end by 7 bases; junction bases not matched to a gene: 10. The length of the CDR3 is 15 residues. From germline, CDR1 is MDHEN and CDR2 SYDVKM. In DNA form, the CDR3 reads TGTGCCAGCAGTCCCTCGGGGGGGGGAGTGAACATTCAGTACTTC. This gives the protein CASSPSGGGVNIQYF.

The chain couples TRBV30 to TRBJ2-1; 8 nucleotides match TRBD2. Germline CDR1 is GTSNPN and CDR2 is SVGIG (reference sequence). The CDR3 is 14 residues long. The trim removed 5 bases at V and 4 bases at J, leaving 7 bases unmatched. This CDR3 reads CAWVAGSQYNEQFF. CDR3 nucleotides: TGTGCCTGGGTAGCGGGGTCACAGTACAATGAGCAGTTCTTC.

The CDR3, as DNA: TGTGCCACCAAGGAGGTATACGAGCAGTACTTC. This codes for CATKEVYEQYF. The chain couples TRBV10-3 to TRBJ2-7, with D possibly TRBD2 on 5 matching bases. The germline CDR1 and CDR2 sequences are ENHRY and SYGVKD. CDR3 size: 11 residues. Trimming cost V 10 bases and J 4 bases, with 11 bases left between them.